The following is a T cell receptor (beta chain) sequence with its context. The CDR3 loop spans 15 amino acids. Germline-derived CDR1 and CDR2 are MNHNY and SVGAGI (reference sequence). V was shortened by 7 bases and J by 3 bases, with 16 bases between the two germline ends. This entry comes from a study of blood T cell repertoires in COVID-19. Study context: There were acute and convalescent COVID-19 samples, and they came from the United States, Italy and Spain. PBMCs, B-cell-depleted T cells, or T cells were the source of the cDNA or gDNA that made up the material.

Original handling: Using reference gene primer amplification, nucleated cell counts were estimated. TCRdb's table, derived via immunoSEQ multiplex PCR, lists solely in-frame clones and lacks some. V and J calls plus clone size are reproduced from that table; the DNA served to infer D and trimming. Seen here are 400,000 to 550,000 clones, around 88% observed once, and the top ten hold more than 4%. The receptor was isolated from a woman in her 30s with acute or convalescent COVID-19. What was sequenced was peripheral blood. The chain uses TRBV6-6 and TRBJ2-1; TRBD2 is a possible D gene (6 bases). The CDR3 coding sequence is TGTGCCAGCATGTTCGGGGGTGGAGACTACAATGAGCAGTTCTTC. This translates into CASMFGGGDYNEQFF.